These 13 T cell receptor beta chains share one sample of origin, sequenced in a study of T cell responses to AZD1222 COVID-19 vaccine listed by TCRdb under 2021. Receptor libraries were prepared by the immunoSEQ multiplex PCR assay. This immuneACCESS table, as held by TCRdb, lists in-frame sequences with V and J called but not all clones. Of the missing ones, under half trace to an unresolved V gene in checked studies; the others have no known cause. For this sample the table gives tens of thousands of clones, of which about 90% were detected only once. Together, the top ten hold around 3.2% of the sample. This sample's time point label indicates: about 28 days (+/-7) after the second vaccine dose. Sequencing used peripheral blood, obtained 28 days after the second AZD1222 dose. The origin of the receptors is an adult who received the AZD1222 COVID-19 vaccine.

This chain joins TRBV9 and TRBJ1-1; TRBD1 agrees at 7 bases. The CDR3 has 13 residues. The V segment lost 3 bases and the J segment 4 bases; nucleotides outside the gene matches: 3. Germline CDR1 is SGDLS and CDR2 is YYNGEE. The CDR3 loop is CASSETGITEAFF. CDR3 coding DNA: TGTGCCAGCAGCGAGACAGGGATCACTGAAGCTTTCTTT.

This chain uses TRBV15 with TRBJ1-2; D not resolved. Germline assignment: CDR1 LNHNV and CDR2 YYDKDF (reference sequence). CDR3 size: 12 residues. V lost 5 bases and J lost 8, with 12 bases in between. CDR3 residues: CATSSGPLGYTF. CDR3 DNA sequence: TGTGCCACCAGCTCAGGCCCGTTAGGCTACACCTTC. Drawing the rest from reference TRBV15 and TRBJ1-2, the complete variable domain is DAMVIQNPRYQVTQFGKPVTLSCSQTLNHNVMYWYQQKSSQAPKLLFHYYDKDFNNEADTPDNFQSRRPNTSFCFLDIRSPGLGDTAMYLCATSSGPLGYTFGSGTRLTVV.

The chain has TRBV19 and TRBJ1-2; 7 bases are shared with TRBD1. The J segment lost 5 bases and the V segment lost 5 bases, leaving 11 bases of the junction unmatched. The CDR3 extends over 15 amino acids. Germline V gives CDR1 LNHDA, CDR2 SQIVND (reference sequence). This CDR3 reads CASSPPRTGFYGYTF. The CDR3, as DNA: TGTGCCAGTAGTCCCCCTCGGACAGGCTTTTATGGCTACACCTTC.

In regard to this clone: An end of the junction does not agree with germline; a read error may underlie this. V usage is TRBV28 and J usage is TRBJ1-2, with unresolved D. The CDR3 has 12 amino acids. CDR1 MDHEN and CDR2 SYDVKM come from the germline V gene. CDR3 region: CASSPPNSGYTF. The CDR3 DNA is TGTGCCAGCAGTCCTCCGAACTCTGGCTACACCTTC.

About this clone: This sample also contains other DNA sequences that code for the same CDR3. The chain employs TRBV27 and TRBJ1-4, with D possibly being TRBD1 (5 bases). CDR3 length: 13 residues. Looked up from germline, CDR1 is MNHEY and CDR2 is SMNVEV (reference sequence). Trimming shortened V by 3 bases and J by 7 bases, and 9 bases separated the two germline ends. CDR3 loop: CASSFSGFEKLFF. In DNA, the CDR3 is TGTGCCAGCAGTTTTTCAGGGTTTGAAAAACTGTTTTTT.

This chain uses TRBV7-9 with TRBJ2-5; D is perhaps TRBD1 (6 bases). Trimming pared 5 bases from V and 1 base from J, leaving 17 bases between. CDR3 length: 16 residues. Per the germline V gene, CDR1 is SEHNR and CDR2 is FQNEAQ (reference sequence). The CDR3 sequence: CASSPPGQLSQETQYF. In DNA form, the CDR3 reads TGTGCCAGCAGCCCACCTGGACAGCTCAGCCAAGAGACCCAGTACTTC.

The rearrangement joins TRBV7-9 to TRBJ1-1; the D is unclear. This CDR3 is 15 amino acids long. With 3 bases removed from V and 1 base from J, the gap between germline ends came to 12 bases. The germline CDR1 and CDR2 sequences are SEHNR and FQNEAQ (reference sequence). The CDR3 reads CASSLSEGWNTEAFF. The CDR3 DNA follows: TGTGCCAGCAGCTTGAGTGAGGGTTGGAACACTGAAGCTTTCTTT.

The rearrangement uses TRBV6-5 and TRBJ2-1, with D unresolved. The CDR3 sequence is 16 residues long. CDR1 is MNHEY and CDR2 is SVGAGI in the germline V gene. V lost 4 bases and J lost 0, with 13 bases in between. CDR3 DNA: TGTGCCAGCAGTTTTTCGACTGCGAGCTCCTACAATGAGCAGTTCTTC. It encodes CASSFSTASSYNEQFF.

This chain joins TRBV14 and TRBJ1-4; D is ambiguous. The CDR3 covers 15 residues. V dropped 4 bases and J dropped 0 bases, with 9 bases sitting between them. CDR1 SGHDN and CDR2 FVKESK come from the germline V gene. CDR3 amino acids: CASSPYPSTNEKLFF. CDR3 coding DNA: TGTGCCAGCAGCCCCTACCCCTCAACTAATGAAAAACTGTTTTTT. The full variable domain, in which reference TRBV14 and TRBJ1-4 provide the parts outside the CDR3, is EAGVTQFPSHSVIEKGQTVTLRCDPISGHDNLYWYRRVMGKEIKFLLHFVKESKQDESGMPNNRFLAERTGGTYSTLKVQPAELEDSGVYFCASSPYPSTNEKLFFGSGTQLSVL.

V and J are TRBV11-2 and TRBJ2-3; TRBD2 might be the D (5 bases). CDR1 is SGHAT, CDR2 FQNNGV, per germline. The V end lost 5 bases, the J end lost 10 bases, and 16 bases lay between the germline ends. The CDR3 is made up of 13 amino acids. The CDR3 sequence is CASSLNREEPQYF. CDR3 coding DNA: TGTGCCAGCAGCCTAAATCGGGAAGAACCGCAGTATTTT.

The V gene is TRBV2, the J gene TRBJ1-6; no definite D call. This CDR3 has 13 amino acids. Trimming removed 6 bases from V and 4 bases from J, with 7 bases in between. CDR1 SNHLY and CDR2 FYNNEI come from the germline V gene. The CDR3 spells CASSQMYNSPLHF. The DNA of the CDR3 is TGTGCCAGCAGCCAGATGTATAATTCACCCCTCCACTTT.

The chain links TRBV3-1 (or the pseudogene TRBV3-2) to TRBJ1-3; D may be TRBD1 (5 bases). Trimming took off 0 bases at V and 6 bases at J, with 18 bases between the two ends. Germline V lookup: CDR1 LGHDT, CDR2 YNNKEL (reference sequence). The CDR3 extends over 17 amino acids. CDR3 loop: CASSQDRAVGLLNTIYF. For the CDR3, the DNA is TGTGCCAGCAGCCAAGATCGGGCCGTGGGGCTGTTAAACACCATATATTTT.

The genes are TRBV5-1 and TRBJ1-1; D gene ambiguous. Trimming pared 0 bases from V and 1 base from J, leaving 13 bases between. Germline V gene data show CDR1 as SGHRS and CDR2 as YFSETQ. The CDR3 runs to 16 residues. The CDR3 loop reads CASSLEGFGWNTEAFF. The DNA for the CDR3 is TGCGCCAGCAGCTTGGAGGGATTTGGCTGGAACACTGAAGCTTTCTTT. Variable domain in full (rest from reference TRBV5-1 and TRBJ1-1): KAGVTQTPRYLIKTRGQQVTLSCSPISGHRSVSWYQQTPGQGLQFLFEYFSETQRNKGNFPGRFSGRQFSNSRSEMNVSTLELGDSALYLCASSLEGFGWNTEAFFGQGTRLTVV.